These 18 T cell receptor beta chains share one sample of origin, sequenced in a study of long-term antiretroviral therapy in people with HIV. A v3.0 immunoSEQ assay was performed at survey level. Generated by immunoSEQ multiplex PCR, the TCRdb table keeps only in-frame clones and is missing some. The data hold 34,000 or so clones, with roughly 85% observed a single time. This material consisted of unsorted PBMCs, taken roughly 3.3 years after starting antiretroviral therapy. Source of these receptors: a man aged 18 to 35 with HIV.

The chain is built from TRBV5-4 and TRBJ2-2; 9 nucleotides agree with TRBD2. Germline assignment: CDR1 SGHNT and CDR2 YYREEE (reference sequence). There are 16 residues in the CDR3. The V and J ends lost 2 bases and 5 bases, in that order; junction bases with no gene match: 7. CDR3 nucleotides: TGTGCCAGCAGCTTTCTGGCGGGAGGGCCGACCGGGGAGCTGTTTTTT. This sequence encodes CASSFLAGGPTGELFF.

This chain uses TRBV18 with TRBJ2-5; D might be TRBD1 (6 bases). The CDR3 contains 14 residues. V lost 4 bases to trimming and J lost 2 bases, with 11 bases between them. Germline V gives CDR1 KGHSH, CDR2 LQKENI. The CDR3, as DNA: TGTGCCAGCTCACACAGGGACGGACAAGAGACCCAGTACTTC. The encoded protein is CASSHRDGQETQYF.

This chain connects TRBV11-2 to TRBJ1-2; 7 nucleotides match TRBD1. The length of the CDR3 is 17 residues. Germline V gene sequence: CDR1 SGHAT, CDR2 FQNNGV. With V trimmed by 6 bases and J by 1 base, 14 bases remained unmatched. The CDR3 region is CASRSVSGQAFNYGYTF. Written as DNA, the CDR3 is TGTGCCAGCAGATCGGTATCCGGACAGGCGTTTAACTATGGCTACACCTTC.

This clone occurred a few times. The V and J genes are TRBV5-1 and TRBJ2-2; the match to TRBD1 covers 7 bases. The CDR3 extends over 18 amino acids. Germline V gene lookup returns CDR1 SGHRS and CDR2 YFSETQ. Trimming at V came to 4 bases and at J to 2 bases, leaving 14 bases not matched to a gene. CDR3 nucleotide sequence: TGCGCCAGCAGCCTGTACCGTAGGACAGGTGATAACACCGGGGAGCTGTTTTTT. This sequence encodes CASSLYRRTGDNTGELFF.

This chain links TRBV9 with TRBJ1-2; D call uncertain. In germline, CDR1 is SGDLS, CDR2 YYNGEE. V lost 2 bases, J lost 3 bases, and 17 bases lay in between. This CDR3 has 16 residues. CDR3: CASSVAESPSYYGYTF. DNA of the CDR3: TGTGCCAGCAGCGTTGCAGAATCACCGAGCTACTATGGCTACACCTTC.

The chain joins TRBV11-2 to TRBJ2-7, with a tentative D call TRBD2 (5 bases). The CDR3 covers 11 residues. The V gene's germline CDR1 is SGHAT and CDR2 FQNNGV. V lost 3 bases and J 5 bases, leaving 5 bases between the germline ends. Written as DNA, the CDR3 is TGTGCCAGCAGCTTTAGCGACGAGCAGTACTTC. Amino acid sequence: CASSFSDEQYF.

The chain uses TRBV10-3 and TRBJ1-5, with D unclear. V dropped 4 bases and J dropped 3 bases, with 7 bases sitting between them. This CDR3 has 13 residues. The germline CDR1 and CDR2 sequences are ENHRY and SYGVKD. The CDR3 is CAISVGSNQPQHF. The CDR3 DNA reads TGTGCCATCAGTGTGGGTTCCAATCAGCCCCAGCATTTT.

This clone has a handful of counts. The J gene is TRBJ1-1, the V gene TRBV6-1; weak D call: TRBD1 (5 bases). The CDR3 is 16 residues long. Trimming stripped 2 bases from V and 5 bases from J, with 18 bases between. Looked up from germline, CDR1 is MNHNS and CDR2 is SASEGT. CDR3 region: CASSESGPGLGTEAFF. CDR3 nucleotide sequence: TGTGCCAGCAGTGAATCCGGCCCAGGGCTGGGGACTGAAGCTTTCTTT.

The chain employs TRBV6-5 and TRBJ1-1; TRBD1 is a possible D gene (5 bases). Trimming shortened V by 4 bases and J by 5 bases, and 8 bases separated the two germline ends. There are 12 residues in the CDR3. Per the germline V gene, CDR1 is MNHEY and CDR2 is SVGAGI. CDR3 loop: CASSSGGTEAFF. CDR3 in DNA: TGTGCCAGCAGTTCCGGGGGTACTGAAGCTTTCTTT.

The V and J genes are TRBV2 and TRBJ2-7; TRBD1 matches 12 bases. Trimming removed 6 bases from V and 3 bases from J; junction bases left unmatched: 6. Germline V gene data show CDR1 as SNHLY and CDR2 as FYNNEI. This CDR3 is 15 amino acids long. CDR3 in amino acids: CASRDGTGGIYEQYF. For the CDR3, the DNA is TGTGCCAGCAGAGATGGGACAGGGGGCATCTACGAGCAGTACTTC.

This chain joins TRBV12-5 and TRBJ2-3; D call uncertain. The V end was cut by 2 bases, the J end by 6 bases, with 21 bases between. The CDR3 totals 17 residues. From germline, CDR1 is LGHNT and CDR2 FRNRAP. For the CDR3, the DNA is TGTGCTAGTGGTTTGCACAAGGCGGCAGGTTCCCTCGATACGCAGTATTTT. Translated: CASGLHKAAGSLDTQYF.

The chain couples TRBV7-9 to TRBJ1-1; TRBD1 matches 9 bases. The CDR3 spans 16 residues. Germline loops: CDR1 SEHNR, CDR2 FQNEAQ (reference sequence). V trimming: 1 base; J trimming: 4 bases; junction bases outside the gene matches: 7. The CDR3 reads CASSLETGGGGTEAFF. The CDR3 DNA is TGTGCCAGCAGCTTAGAGACAGGGGGAGGTGGCACTGAAGCTTTCTTT.

V is TRBV15 and J is TRBJ1-1; D is undetermined. This CDR3 comprises 15 residues. CDR1 is LNHNV and CDR2 is YYDKDF in the germline V gene (reference sequence). The V end was cut by 0 bases, the J end by 0 bases, with 8 bases between. Here the CDR3 reads CATSRDLGVNTEAFF. The CDR3 region has the DNA TGTGCCACCAGCAGAGATCTGGGAGTGAACACTGAAGCTTTCTTT. The full variable domain, in which reference TRBV15 and TRBJ1-1 provide the parts outside the CDR3, is DAMVIQNPRYQVTQFGKPVTLSCSQTLNHNVMYWYQQKSSQAPKLLFHYYDKDFNNEADTPDNFQSRRPNTSFCFLDIRSPGLGDTAMYLCATSRDLGVNTEAFFGQGTRLTVV.

This clone was recorded a few times. The V gene is TRBV10-3, the J gene TRBJ1-2, with a weak D call TRBD1 (5 bases). The CDR3 length is 14 residues. Trimming removed 7 bases from V and 3 bases from J, with 15 bases in between. Germline V lookup: CDR1 ENHRY, CDR2 SYGVKD. This chain's CDR3 is CAITRAERDYGYTF. CDR3 coding DNA: TGTGCCATCACCAGGGCCGAAAGGGACTATGGCTACACCTTC.

The chain carries TRBV6-6 and TRBJ2-1; D is undetermined. V lost 2 bases and J 3 bases, leaving 11 bases between the germline ends. Per germline, CDR1 MNHNY and CDR2 SVGAGI (reference sequence). CDR3 size: 15 residues. CDR3 nucleotides: TGTGCCAGCAGTTACGACCGATACGGCTACAATGAGCAGTTCTTC. Translation gives CASSYDRYGYNEQFF.

Here the CDR3 DNA reads TGCGCCAGCAGCTTGGGGGGGTTGTCCACTGAAGCTTTCTTT. Residues: CASSLGGLSTEAFF. The chain employs TRBV5-1 and TRBJ1-1, with TRBD1 as a possible D gene (5 bases). The CDR3 is made up of 14 amino acids. From germline, CDR1 is SGHRS and CDR2 YFSETQ. V was cut by 0 bases and J by 4 bases, with 10 bases left in between.

This clone was seen once. The chain carries TRBV14 and TRBJ1-2; possibly TRBD1 for D (5 bases). From germline, CDR1 is SGHDN and CDR2 FVKESK. CDR3 size: 13 residues. The germline V and J ends were trimmed by 4 bases and 5 bases, with 11 bases remaining between them. CDR3 in amino acids: CASSLTVNYGYTF. The CDR3 DNA follows: TGTGCCAGCAGCCTGACAGTTAATTATGGCTACACCTTC.

This clone was picked up one time. V is TRBV28 and J is TRBJ1-3; D gene unclear. Trimming pared 1 base from V and 1 base from J, leaving 8 bases between. CDR1 is MDHEN and CDR2 is SYDVKM in the germline V gene. The CDR3 has 15 amino acids. CDR3 nucleotides: TGTGCCAGCAGTTTATCGGGCGGGTCTGGAAACACCATATATTTT. Its translation: CASSLSGGSGNTIYF. Combining the CDR3 with reference TRBV28 and TRBJ1-3 gives the whole variable domain DVKVTQSSRYLVKRTGEKVFLECVQDMDHENMFWYRQDPGLGLRLIYFSYDVKMKEKGDIPEGYSVSREKKERFSLILESASTNQTSMYLCASSLSGGSGNTIYFGEGSWLTVV.